A single sample gave rise to the 22 T cell receptor beta chains below, sequenced in a study of cytomegalovirus exposure and HLA in healthy donors. Using immunoSEQ multiplex PCR, the repertoire was profiled, and TCRdb retains in-frame clones only, with some absent. Of under 200,000 clones in the sample, about 96% were seen once. The sequenced material came from PBMCs. Receptors originate from a woman aged 18-35 years in good health and CMV-seronegative.

The chain joins TRBV5-1 to TRBJ1-4; maybe TRBD1 (6 bases). V lost 0 bases and J 5 bases, leaving 11 bases between the germline ends. Germline lookup yields CDR1 SGHRS and CDR2 YFSETQ. The CDR3 is made up of 15 amino acids. The DNA of the CDR3 is TGCGCCAGCAGCTTGGTACAGGGTGGGAATGAAAAACTGTTTTTT. It specifies CASSLVQGGNEKLFF.

V gene TRBV15 combines with J gene TRBJ1-5, with D possibly being TRBD1 (6 bases). The CDR3 has 15 amino acids. The V gene lost 0 bases and the J gene lost 6 bases, with 12 bases spanning the gap. From germline, CDR1 is LNHNV and CDR2 YYDKDF (reference sequence). The CDR3 coding sequence is TGTGCCACCAGCAGAGATGAGGGAGGGGGTCAGCCCCAGCATTTT. Translated: CATSRDEGGGQPQHF. The entire variable domain, with the rest obtained from reference TRBV15 and TRBJ1-5, is as follows: DAMVIQNPRYQVTQFGKPVTLSCSQTLNHNVMYWYQQKSSQAPKLLFHYYDKDFNNEADTPDNFQSRRPNTSFCFLDIRSPGLGDTAMYLCATSRDEGGGQPQHFGDGTRLSIL.

This chain connects TRBV5-6 to TRBJ2-2, with TRBD2 as a possible D gene (7 bases). Germline V gene sequence: CDR1 SGHDT, CDR2 YYEEEE. This CDR3 is 13 amino acids long. The V gene lost 3 bases and the J gene lost 6 bases, with 9 bases spanning the gap. The CDR3 bases are TGTGCCAGCAGCTGGGAGGGGGCCGGGGAGCTGTTTTTT. Amino acid sequence: CASSWEGAGELFF.

The chain joins TRBV11-2 to TRBJ1-3, with TRBD1 as a possible D gene (6 bases). With 5 bases removed from V and 0 bases from J, the gap between germline ends came to 11 bases. The CDR3 runs to 15 residues. CDR1 SGHAT and CDR2 FQNNGV come from the germline V gene. The CDR3 DNA is TGTGCCAGCAGCCTCGGACAGCTCTCTGGAAACACCATATATTTT. Protein: CASSLGQLSGNTIYF. Supplemented by reference TRBV11-2 and TRBJ1-3, the full variable domain reads EAGVAQSPRYKIIEKRQSVAFWCNPISGHATLYWYQQILGQGPKLLIQFQNNGVVDDSQLPKDRFSAERLKGVDSTLKIQPAKLEDSAVYLCASSLGQLSGNTIYFGEGSWLTVV.

This clone was recorded once. The genes are TRBV5-1 and TRBJ2-6; the match to TRBD1 covers 8 bases. This CDR3 has 15 residues. From germline, CDR1 is SGHRS and CDR2 YFSETQ. With 6 bases clipped from V and 0 bases from J, the junction kept 2 bases outside the gene matches. This chain's CDR3 is CASTDRGSGANVLTF. The DNA of the CDR3 is TGCGCCAGCACCGACAGGGGCTCTGGGGCCAACGTCCTGACTTTC.

The chain employs TRBV4-1 and TRBJ2-7; 9 bases are a match to TRBD1. V lost 3 bases and J lost 2; bases outside the gene matches: 5. The V gene's germline CDR1 is MGHRA and CDR2 YSYEKL. The CDR3 spans 15 residues. In DNA, the CDR3 is TGCGCCAGCAGCCAGGGGACAGGGAAAACCTACGAGCAGTACTTC. Residues: CASSQGTGKTYEQYF.

The chain carries TRBV14 and TRBJ2-7; D not certain. The length of the CDR3 is 13 residues. The ends were cut back, 2 bases at V and 2 bases at J, with 7 bases in the middle. CDR1 SGHDN and CDR2 FVKESK come from the germline V gene. CDR3 region: CASSQQKTYEQYF. In DNA form, the CDR3 reads TGTGCCAGCAGCCAACAGAAGACCTACGAGCAGTACTTC.

This chain links TRBV6-4 with TRBJ2-2; TRBD2 aligns across 12 bases. The V and J ends lost 6 bases and 6 bases, in that order; junction bases with no gene match: 5. The V gene's germline CDR1 is MRHNA and CDR2 SNTAGT. This CDR3 has 15 amino acids. This CDR3 is CASRRTSGAAGELFF. CDR3 DNA: TGTGCCAGCAGGAGGACTAGCGGGGCAGCCGGGGAGCTGTTTTTT.

This sequence joins TRBV9 and TRBJ2-4; TRBD2 is a possible D gene (6 bases). V lost 4 bases and J 0 bases, leaving 17 bases between the germline ends. CDR1 is SGDLS, CDR2 YYNGEE, per germline. CDR3 length: 17 amino acids. CDR3 in amino acids: CASSPNDGGLAKNIQYF. CDR3 nucleotide sequence: TGTGCCAGCAGCCCAAATGACGGGGGTTTAGCCAAAAACATTCAGTACTTC. Together with reference TRBV9 and TRBJ2-4, the CDR3 gives the full variable domain: DSGVTQTPKHLITATGQRVTLRCSPRSGDLSVYWYQQSLDQGLQFLIQYYNGEERAKGNILERFSAQQFPDLHSELNLSSLELGDSALYFCASSPNDGGLAKNIQYFGAGTRLSVL.

V usage is TRBV5-1 and J usage is TRBJ1-5, with TRBD1 matching over 7 bases. V was pared by 4 bases and J by 4 bases, with 5 bases of the junction left unmatched. This CDR3 has 14 residues. Germline V gene data show CDR1 as SGHRS and CDR2 as YFSETQ. The CDR3 bases are TGCGCCAGCAGCCCCGGACAGGCTAATCAGCCCCAGCATTTT. Its translation: CASSPGQANQPQHF.

This clone showed up just a few times. The chain has TRBV29-1 and TRBJ1-1; D gene unclear. Germline CDR1 is SQVTM and CDR2 is ANQGSEA. Trimming stripped 7 bases from V and 0 bases from J, with 6 bases between. The CDR3 loop spans 11 amino acids. The CDR3 region has the DNA TGCAGCGCTTACATGAACACTGAAGCTTTCTTT. Protein product: CSAYMNTEAFF.

The rearrangement uses TRBV15 and TRBJ1-5, with D tentatively TRBD1 (6 bases). The CDR3 covers 13 residues. V dropped 6 bases and J dropped 2 bases, with 8 bases sitting between them. Germline V lookup: CDR1 LNHNV, CDR2 YYDKDF (reference sequence). CDR3 DNA sequence: TGTGCCACCAGTCGACAGGGCAATCAGCCCCAGCATTTT. It yields the protein CATSRQGNQPQHF.

This clone was recorded only once. J is TRBJ2-3 and V is TRBV4-1; D call uncertain. CDR1 is MGHRA, CDR2 YSYEKL, per germline. CDR3 length: 15 amino acids. The ends were cut back, 1 base at V and 2 bases at J, with 10 bases in the middle. This chain's CDR3 is CASSQGLQNTDTQYF. The CDR3 nucleotides read TGCGCCAGCAGCCAAGGGTTACAGAACACAGATACGCAGTATTTT.

A single count supports this clone. V is TRBV4-1 and J is TRBJ2-7; D is undetermined. V gave up 0 bases and J gave up 4 bases, with 13 bases separating them. The CDR3 covers 15 residues. Germline values: CDR1 MGHRA, CDR2 YSYEKL. The CDR3 nucleotides read TGCGCCAGCAGCCAAGATGAGATCCGTCGGTACGAGCAGTACTTC. This codes for CASSQDEIRRYEQYF.

Only one count was recorded for this clone. In the same sample, other DNA sequences code for this CDR3. The rearrangement joins TRBV4-1 to TRBJ2-7; no clear D gene. V was cut by 0 bases and J by 0 bases, with 3 bases left in between. Germline CDR1 reads MGHRA; CDR2 reads YSYEKL. The CDR3 totals 13 residues. Here the CDR3 reads CASSQDYSYEQYF. In DNA form, the CDR3 reads TGCGCCAGCAGCCAAGATTACTCCTACGAGCAGTACTTC.

This chain joins TRBV2 and TRBJ2-7; possible D gene TRBD1, 5 bases. V was trimmed by 6 bases and J by 6 bases, leaving 9 bases between them. Germline V lookup: CDR1 SNHLY, CDR2 FYNNEI. The CDR3 runs to 11 residues. CDR3 nucleotides: TGTGCCAGCAGAAGGGGCGGCGAGCAGTACTTC. It yields the protein CASRRGGEQYF.

This clone turned up a few times. V gene TRBV5-1 combines with J gene TRBJ2-2; TRBD1 matches 8 bases. The length of the CDR3 is 14 residues. V lost 5 bases to trimming and J lost 5 bases; unmatched junction nucleotides: 5. The germline gives CDR1 SGHRS, CDR2 YFSETQ. In DNA form, the CDR3 reads TGCGCCAGCAGGGGGACAGGAAATACCGGGGAGCTGTTTTTT. Its translation is CASRGTGNTGELFF.

The chain uses TRBV7-8 and TRBJ2-7, with 9 bases fitting TRBD1. Unmatched junction bases numbered 14, after V lost 7 bases and J lost 4 bases. Germline V gives CDR1 SGHVS, CDR2 FQNEAQ. This CDR3 region has 16 residues. CDR3 loop: CASNSAPGQGIYEQYF. Written as DNA, the CDR3 is TGTGCCAGCAACAGCGCACCGGGACAGGGTATTTACGAGCAGTACTTC. The full variable domain, rest sourced from reference TRBV7-8 and TRBJ2-7, is GAGVSQSPRYKVAKRGQDVALRCDPISGHVSLFWYQQALGQGPEFLTYFQNEAQLDKSGLPSDRFFAERPEGSVSTLKIQRTQQEDSAVYLCASNSAPGQGIYEQYFGPGTRLTVT.

The genes are TRBV7-9 and TRBJ2-5; TRBD2 might be the D (5 bases). Germline-derived CDR1 and CDR2 are SEHNR and FQNEAQ (reference sequence). Trimming took 5 bases from V and 2 from J, leaving 9 bases between them. The CDR3 sequence is 13 residues long. CDR3 sequence reads: CASSNPGQETQYF. The CDR3 coding sequence is TGTGCCAGCAGCAACCCGGGACAAGAGACCCAGTACTTC.

The gene calls are TRBV27 and TRBJ1-5; 8 positions agree with TRBD1. CDR3 length: 14 amino acids. Trimming cost V 4 bases and J 4 bases; bases outside gene matches: 3. The germline CDR1 and CDR2 sequences are MNHEY and SMNVEV (reference sequence). CDR3 region: CASSSRQGNQPQHF. CDR3 nucleotide sequence: TGTGCCAGCAGTTCGAGACAGGGGAATCAGCCCCAGCATTTT.

This clone was picked up one time. J is TRBJ1-2 and V is TRBV7-2, with TRBD1 matching over 11 bases. The germline CDR1 and CDR2 sequences are SGHTA and FQGNSA. V shed 5 bases and J 7 bases; nucleotides not matched to a gene: 12. There are 16 residues in the CDR3. Here the CDR3 reads CASSTRPGQGVTGYTF. CDR3 DNA sequence: TGTGCCAGCAGCACACGGCCGGGACAGGGGGTAACTGGCTACACCTTC.

This clone was counted once. The genes are TRBV19 and TRBJ1-1; TRBD1 matches 7 bases. Germline CDR1 and CDR2: LNHDA and SQIVND (reference sequence). The CDR3 has 15 amino acids. The trim removed 5 bases at V and 3 bases at J, leaving 9 bases unmatched. CDR3 region: CASSPLTGMYTEAFF. The DNA of the CDR3 is TGTGCCAGTAGTCCCTTGACAGGGATGTACACTGAAGCTTTCTTT.